This T cell receptor beta chain is drawn from a study of shared clonotypes between healthy human individuals. At the level of the study: With ages of 18 to 49, the donors were two women and three men. Study observations and caveats: The four-donor shared clonotypes exceeded non-shared clonotypes in generation probability, with non-shared ones scoring lower.

The sample holds one count of this clone. Its antigen is unknown. The germline V and J ends were trimmed by 7 bases and 0 bases, with 15 bases remaining between them. In germline, CDR1 is MNHNS, CDR2 SASEGT. This CDR3 spans 15 amino acids. Investigators divided CD4+ cells into CD45RA+ naive and CD45RA-negative memory subsets. Original analysis: ImmunoSEQ gave junction-only sequences without quality scores, so filtering differed. Assay used: immunoSEQ multiplex PCR; TCRdb lists only in-frame clones, some missing. The D gene and trimming were derived from the DNA, and the V and J assignments and clone size from that table. The sample lists just over 2,000,000 clones; around 95% were seen once.

The specimen sequenced was naive CD4+ T cells sorted from blood. The subset is: CD45RA+ positively selected. The TCR comes from a man aged 18 to 35 in good health. The chain is built from TRBV6-1 and TRBJ1-1; D uncertain. The CDR3 spells CASTPGVNMNTEAFF. CDR3 sequence (DNA): TGTGCCAGCACCCCGGGCGTAAACATGAACACTGAAGCTTTCTTT.